This entry is about one TCR beta chain. The sample holds a few counts of this clone. Its antigen is currently not known. The record has no base qualities; no much larger clone is one base away. The CDR3 starts with the cysteine, ends with the phenylalanine, and has 15 residues. The retained sequence is limited to the CDR3, 45 bases, with the frame set at the first base. CDR1 MNHEY and CDR2 SVGAGI were looked up in the germline V gene. Trimming removed 10 bases from V and 2 bases from J; the gene matches leave 12 bases unexplained. The sample comes from a study of Tregs in tolerant kidney transplant recipients (dated by TCRdb to the late 2010s). Context from the whole study: TCRbeta sequencing was used in the study to identify donor-specific regulatory T cells before combined kidney and bone marrow transplantation, and the identified cells were then tracked after transplant. In a few healthy controls, several methods of expanding Tregs specific for an allogeneic donor were compared by TCRbeta repertoire sequencing.

The study at large found these results: Because the study included only a small number of patients, the results must be confirmed in larger populations and under other immunosuppression protocols. The most biologically relevant and donor-specific TCRbeta repertoire appeared to be identified by expanding Tregs with activated donor B cells. Biological reproducibility was not directly addressed, though technical replication error appeared minimal.

Genomic DNA was extracted from sorted cells with the QIAGEN DNeasy Blood and Tissue Kit for TCRbeta CDR3 sequencing. High-throughput TCRbeta CDR3 sequencing, including PCR amplification with bias correction and internal controls, was performed commercially through immunoSEQ. The paper's processing steps were these. A unique productive TCRbeta sequence was defined by the CDR3 nucleotide sequence when primers matched, and otherwise by the CDR3 amino acid sequence together with the Vbeta and Jbeta genes. To correct sorting error, sequences shared between sorted populations at a frequency ratio of 2:1 or less were removed; the rest were assigned to the higher population. Sequences were defined as donor-reactive when expanded at least 5-fold in CFSE-low cells versus unstimulated cells and present at a frequency of at least 0.01% in CFSE-low cells. Jensen-Shannon divergence calculated on the top 100 TCRbeta sequences ranked by frequency was used to measure repertoire divergence. When a sample had multiple sequencing runs, each run was corrected for sorting error separately and the runs were then pooled. TCRdb mirrors the immuneACCESS table, restricted to in-frame sequences. Some clones are absent from its copies; in checked studies, under half trace to an unresolved V gene, and the reason for the others is unknown. The V and J calls and clone size are taken from that table; D and trimming were inferred from the DNA. The table for this sample lists some 240,000 clones; approximately 84% of them were counted only once. Of the sample, around 0.64% is held by the ten largest clones.

Thawed PBMCs were FACS-sorted into unstimulated Tregs (CD4+CD25+CD127-), CD4+ non-Tregs (CD4+CD25-), CD4 cells and CD8 cells. Blood from healthy controls was obtained either as purchased buffy coats or from healthy volunteers. Healthy control blood was processed to PBMCs by Ficoll density gradient and cryopreserved, and patient PBMCs were collected before and after transplant. This chain is built from TRBV6-5 and TRBJ2-5, with 8 middle bases fitting TRBD2. Sequencing was carried out using CD4+ T cells from blood. The receptor's source is a human donor in good health. The CDR3 in this case is CATSGASGFQETQYF. The DNA sequence is given as TGTGCCACCTCGGGGGCTAGCGGGTTTCAAGAGACCCAGTACTTC.